This is a list of T cell receptor beta chains from one sample in a study of cytomegalovirus exposure and HLA in healthy donors. Assay used: immunoSEQ multiplex PCR; TCRdb lists only in-frame clones, some missing. The sample shows 250,000 to 350,000 clones, around 86% of them seen only once. Sequenced material: PBMCs. The source is a man aged 35 to 55 in good health and CMV-seropositive. The CDR3 runs from the conserved cysteine through the conserved F or W. A D gene is named only where the DNA matches it firmly.

j_call,v_call,d_call,cdr3_length,cdr3_aa
TRBJ2-7,TRBV28,TRBD1,13,CASARDRGYEQYF
TRBJ2-1,TRBV28,TRBD1,17,CASSSNRGRILKDEQFF
TRBJ1-5,TRBV19,TRBD1,16,CASMTGGSGSNQPQHF
TRBJ2-2,TRBV6-6,TRBD1,15,CASSPDRFNTGELFF
TRBJ2-7,TRBV13,NA,12,CASSLGSYEQYF
TRBJ1-4,TRBV11-2,NA,14,CASSPAIGEGKLFF
TRBJ2-7,TRBV5-1,NA,15,CASSLASRGPREQYF
TRBJ2-2,TRBV7-9,TRBD2,17,CSSSIGRASLSTGELFF
TRBJ2-7,TRBV27,NA,14,CASSLQGLGYEQYF
TRBJ2-3,TRBV4-3,NA,17,CASSQDGGIGSTDTQYF
TRBJ1-5,TRBV4-1,TRBD1,15,CASSQVGTVNQPQHF
TRBJ1-1,TRBV7-9,NA,15,CASSPSGGANAEAFF
TRBJ2-5,TRBV29-1,TRBD2,14,CSVGLAGVPETQYF
TRBJ2-7,TRBV27,TRBD1,13,CASRWTGGYEQYF
TRBJ2-5,TRBV19,TRBD2,13,CASRTSGTETQYF
TRBJ1-2,TRBV9,NA,11,CASSSPRDYTF
TRBJ2-1,TRBV20-1,NA,11,CSASTYNEQFF
TRBJ1-2,TRBV7-2,TRBD1,14,CASSLTGVSYGYTF
TRBJ2-2,TRBV15,TRBD1,16,CATSRSTGGRTGELFF
TRBJ2-3,TRBV30,TRBD2,17,CAWSLLVLAGEADTQYF
TRBJ2-2,TRBV7-3,NA,13,CASSSRGTGELFF
TRBJ2-3,TRBV5-1,TRBD1,15,CASSPWTGDTDTQYF
TRBJ2-7,TRBV5-6,TRBD2,15,CASSFRVGLNYEQYF
TRBJ2-7,TRBV14,TRBD2,16,CASSQGPLAAGGEQYF
TRBJ2-7,TRBV27,TRBD2,14,CASSAPLAPYEQYF
TRBJ2-2,TRBV25-1,NA,16,CASSGFYSRNTGELFF
TRBJ2-3,TRBV5-1,TRBD2,16,CASSSGLAGATDTQYF
TRBJ2-3,TRBV7-9,TRBD2,15,CASSSGTSGTDTQYF
TRBJ1-5,TRBV5-1,NA,13,CASSQGSSQPQHF
TRBJ1-6,TRBV27,TRBD1,13,CASRTGYNSPLHF
TRBJ1-1,TRBV5-1,TRBD1,14,CAGKVGTANTEAFF
TRBJ2-2,TRBV18,NA,14,CASSPGQTTGELFF
TRBJ1-1,TRBV29-1,NA,14,CSVGGQARRTEAFF
TRBJ2-5,TRBV21-1,NA,15,CASSKSCGRAETQYF
TRBJ2-1,TRBV7-9,TRBD2,16,CASSRQETSAYNEQFF
TRBJ1-5,TRBV28,TRBD1,13,CASSWDRDQPQHF
TRBJ2-7,TRBV2,TRBD1,18,CASSEMTGWSLAYYEQYF
TRBJ2-7,TRBV7-9,TRBD1,14,CASSLLQGSDEQYF
TRBJ2-7,TRBV1,NA,18,CTSSEGGLAGVFSYEQYF
TRBJ2-1,TRBV19,TRBD2,16,CASSQSGRGSYNEQFF
TRBJ2-7,TRBV7-8,NA,13,CASSLSLSYEQYF
TRBJ2-7,TRBV7-9,TRBD2,15,CSSSFSGTSGDEQYF
TRBJ2-5,TRBV28,TRBD2,17,CASSLTARREGGETQYF
TRBJ2-7,TRBV9,TRBD1,15,CASSVGQGYSYEQYF
TRBJ2-3,TRBV7-8,NA,17,CASSLVWRLTSTDTQYF
TRBJ2-1,TRBV6-1,NA,11,CASNSYNEQFF
TRBJ2-3,TRBV5-4,NA,15,CASSLEGGAADTQYF
TRBJ1-1,TRBV11-2,NA,16,CASSPLGRSRRAEAFF
TRBJ1-3,TRBV11-3,TRBD1,15,CASSSRTGSGNTIYF
TRBJ2-1,TRBV6-1,TRBD1,15,CASSGGTGRIDEQFF
TRBJ2-7,TRBV21-1,NA,15,CASSKQRGRFYEQYF
TRBJ2-7,TRBV19,TRBD1,15,CASSTGTGGFYEQYF
TRBJ1-3,TRBV6-5,TRBD1,11,CASTRGHTIYF
TRBJ2-1,TRBV5-1,NA,14,CASSLGRTYNEQFF
TRBJ1-5,TRBV6-5,NA,11,CASTKNQPQHF
TRBJ2-5,TRBV9,TRBD2,15,CASSVLAGDEETQYF
TRBJ2-7,TRBV5-4,TRBD1,16,CASSNNDRGFTYEQYF
TRBJ2-2,TRBV14,TRBD2,17,CASSQKWLAGGTGELFF
TRBJ2-5,TRBV29-1,TRBD2,15,CSVVRVAGSGETQYF
TRBJ2-7,TRBV11-3,TRBD1,14,CASSRGPLTYEQYF